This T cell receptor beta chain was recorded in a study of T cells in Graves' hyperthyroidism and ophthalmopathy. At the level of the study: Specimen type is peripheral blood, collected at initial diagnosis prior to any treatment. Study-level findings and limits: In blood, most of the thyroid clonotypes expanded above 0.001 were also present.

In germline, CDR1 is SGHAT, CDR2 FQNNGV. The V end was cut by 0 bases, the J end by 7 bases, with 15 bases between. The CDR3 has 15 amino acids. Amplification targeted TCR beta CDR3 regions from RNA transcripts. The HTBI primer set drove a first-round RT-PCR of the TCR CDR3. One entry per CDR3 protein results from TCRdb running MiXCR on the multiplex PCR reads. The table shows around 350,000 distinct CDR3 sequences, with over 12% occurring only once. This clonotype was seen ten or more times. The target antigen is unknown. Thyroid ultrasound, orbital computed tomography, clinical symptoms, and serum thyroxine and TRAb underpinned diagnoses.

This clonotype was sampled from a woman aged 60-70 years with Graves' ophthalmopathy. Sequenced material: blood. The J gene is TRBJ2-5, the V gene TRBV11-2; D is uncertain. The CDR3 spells CASSLERTPVGTQYF. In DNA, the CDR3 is TGTGCCAGCAGCTTAGAGCGGACCCCAGTTGGGACCCAGTACTTC. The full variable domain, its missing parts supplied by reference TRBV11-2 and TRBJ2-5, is EAGVAQSPRYKIIEKRQSVAFWCNPISGHATLYWYQQILGQGPKLLIQFQNNGVVDDSQLPKDRFSAERLKGVDSTLKIQPAKLEDSAVYLCASSLERTPVGTQYFGPGTRLLVL.